This T cell receptor (beta chain) derives from a study of CD8 T cells in ankylosing spondylitis. General study findings and limits: In peripheral blood, disease-linked CD8+ clones occurred at relatively low frequencies. From matched ankylosing spondylitis synovial fluid, disease-linked clones were reportedly recovered at significantly enriched levels. It appeared that ankylosing spondylitis blood was characterized by a TCR beta motif of several highly homologous variants.

Quantitative 5'-RACE was performed with molecular barcodes, and it yielded the TCR beta libraries. TCRdb analysed the 5' RACE reads with MiXCR anew, one entry per CDR3 protein. This sample has a few hundred thousand distinct CDR3 sequences, with about a sixth found just once. Germline V gene sequence: CDR1 SGHVS, CDR2 FQNEAQ. V shed 2 bases and J shed 0 bases, with 11 bases lying between them. The CDR3 extends over 17 amino acids. Turning to this clonotype: The antigen remains unidentified.

The J gene is TRBJ2-6, the V gene TRBV7-8; possible D gene TRBD1, 6 bases. This clonotype originated in a male donor with ankylosing spondylitis. What was sequenced was blood, either unsorted or a sorted T cell fraction (not recorded which). CDR3 in DNA: TGTGCCAGCAGCTTACTGGACAGCCCCTCTGGGGCCAACGTCCTGACTTTC. It encodes CASSLLDSPSGANVLTF.